The clone carrying this T cell receptor (beta chain) has just one count. The antigen remains unidentified. CDR3 size: 15 residues. Trimming took 3 bases from V and 0 from J, leaving 11 bases between them. Germline V gene sequence: CDR1 LNHDA, CDR2 SQIVND (reference sequence). These data come from a study of T-cell reconstitution after alpha-beta-depleted transplantation in children. Study-level points and caveats: Fresh T-cell production supplied most of the T-cell counts and diversity seen one year after transplant. Reportedly, alpha-beta T cells present about two months post-transplant originated from several hundred expanded clones of graft origin. Where some patients showed high TCRbeta diversity at day 60, it came from recipient T cells and thymic progenitors that had survived.

Construction of the TCRbeta library involved unique molecular identifiers. MiXCR, run by TCRdb on the PCR reads, gives a single entry per CDR3 protein. There are 330,000 or so distinct CDR3 sequences in the sample; around 10% occur only once, and roughly 7.1% lies in the top ten. Sequencing was performed on PBMCs, taken before TCRalphabeta/CD19-depleted stem cell transplant. The TCR comes from a boy younger than two with acute myeloid leukemia, due to receive a stem cell transplant. This chain joins TRBV19 and TRBJ1-1; no reliable D call. This CDR3 is CASSIPRRMNTEAFF. CDR3 DNA sequence: TGTGCCAGTAGTATCCCCAGGCGAATGAACACTGAAGCTTTCTTT. The full variable domain, its missing parts supplied by reference TRBV19 and TRBJ1-1, is DGGITQSPKYLFRKEGQNVTLSCEQNLNHDAMYWYRQDPGQGLRLIYYSQIVNDFQKGDIAEGYSVSREKKESFPLTVTSAQKNPTAFYLCASSIPRRMNTEAFFGQGTRLTVV.